These T cell receptor beta chains were read from a single sample in a study of T cells in Graves' hyperthyroidism and ophthalmopathy. TCRdb re-analysed the multiplex PCR reads in MiXCR, keeping a single row per CDR3 protein. The sample shows roughly 600,000 distinct CDR3 sequences, more than 12% of them seen only once. Sample: blood. All receptors derive from a woman aged 50 to 60 with Graves' ophthalmopathy. CDR3s leave out the opening cysteine and the closing phenylalanine or tryptophan. The D gene is left open where the match is weak. Size tells how often a clone was seen (once, few, many) or the class of an expanded clone, and some rows leave it out.

CDR3: ASSTRDRAYEQY
V: TRBV5-1
D: TRBD1
size: many

CDR3: ASSPIGPYEQY
V: TRBV13
D: -
size: many

CDR3: ATSDTSTYRETQY
V: TRBV24-1
D: -
size: many

CDR3: ASTPALGRAGYGYT
V: TRBV27
D: -
size: -

CDR3: SASRELAGEDEQF
V: TRBV20-1
D: TRBD2
size: many

CDR3: ATRTDLNTEAF
V: TRBV10-3
D: -
size: -

CDR3: ASSSFLTPGLAGGPDFDNEQF
V: TRBV5-1
D: TRBD2
size: few

CDR3: ASSMTGREETQY
V: TRBV27
D: -
size: -

CDR3: ASSLTGGVAKNIQY
V: TRBV12-3/TRBV12-4
D: -
size: many

CDR3: ATSGTNLGDTQY
V: TRBV6-1
D: TRBD2
size: -

CDR3: ASSFDGDRY
V: TRBV28
D: -
size: many

CDR3: ASTQDRAQLANYGYT
V: TRBV6-4
D: TRBD1
size: once

CDR3: ATSTSTDTQY
V: TRBV15
D: -
size: -

CDR3: AISDRAVNQPQH
V: TRBV10-3
D: -
size: many

CDR3: SAREVDRGNNEQF
V: TRBV20-1
D: TRBD1
size: many

CDR3: ASSVGTEHNSPLH
V: TRBV9
D: TRBD1
size: -

CDR3: ASSTGEFAKNIQY
V: TRBV28
D: -
size: -

CDR3: AWSAGQGANEQF
V: TRBV30
D: -
size: many

CDR3: ASTAGGGGAYEQY
V: TRBV6-1
D: -
size: many

CDR3: ASSPRHSEETQY
V: TRBV25-1
D: -
size: -

CDR3: ASSQEGQGYNEQF
V: TRBV14
D: TRBD1
size: few

CDR3: ASSQQGFLYGYT
V: TRBV7-2
D: -
size: many

CDR3: ASSRGGLAGGEQY
V: TRBV11-2
D: TRBD2
size: once

CDR3: SVEWSGSLVEQF
V: TRBV29-1
D: TRBD2
size: many

CDR3: ASSVLRQGDTEAF
V: TRBV9
D: TRBD1
size: -

CDR3: ASSLHGTSGSLSSYNEQF
V: TRBV28
D: TRBD2
size: many

CDR3: ASSQGTTTEAF
V: TRBV3-1
D: -
size: many

CDR3: AIQRRDRATYEQY
V: TRBV2
D: TRBD1
size: -

CDR3: ASSLILREEGGYT
V: TRBV7-3
D: -
size: many

CDR3: SARGIGQLNTEAF
V: TRBV20-1
D: -
size: many

CDR3: ASSFQIYEQY
V: TRBV28
D: -
size: many